This record concerns one T cell receptor beta chain sequence. This CDR3 comprises 14 residues. The germline CDR1 and CDR2 sequences are SGHNT and YYREEE (reference sequence). The V and J ends lost 1 base and 5 bases respectively, with 12 bases between them. Repertoires were generated with immunoSEQ multiplex PCR, while TCRdb's copy carries only in-frame clones and drops some. In the table there are 100,000 to 120,000 clones, about 92% of which are singletons. This sample is drawn from a study of siplizumab effects on memory and regulatory T cells. The sequencing sample was made of CD4+ T cells sorted from blood. J is TRBJ2-5 and V is TRBV5-4, with D possibly being TRBD1 or TRBD2 (6 bases each). The TCR comes from a human donor in good health. The chain's CDR3 is CASSLTSQGETQYF. The CDR3 nucleotides are TGTGCCAGCAGCTTGACTAGCCAGGGGGAGACCCAGTACTTC.